Presented here are 8 T cell receptor beta chains from one specimen sequenced in a study of post-analysis software for immune sequencing data. Overall study findings and caveats: Five or six TRBV segments (TRBV5-6, TRBV5-1 and TRBV20-1 among them) occurred more frequently in patients than in controls.

What these receptors recognize is not known. Prepared TCR beta cDNA libraries contained unique molecular identifiers. TCRdb itself ran the PCR reads through MiXCR, one entry per CDR3 protein. The sample records hundreds of thousands of distinct CDR3 sequences, 59% being singletons. Sequencing was carried out using blood. These receptors originate from a girl aged 2 to 10 with multiple sclerosis.

This clonotype was detected only a few times. The V gene is TRBV5-5, the J gene TRBJ2-1; 11 bases agree with TRBD2. The CDR3 contains 15 residues. Germline CDR1 SGHKS, CDR2 YYEKEE (reference sequence). V shed 0 bases, J shed 8 bases, and the junction held 4 bases outside the gene matches. The CDR3 loop reads CASSLVAGGSHEQFF. CDR3 in DNA: TGTGCCAGCAGCTTGGTAGCGGGAGGGTCTCATGAGCAGTTCTTC. Looking up the rest from reference TRBV5-5 and TRBJ2-1 gives the full variable domain: DAGVTQSPTHLIKTRGQQVTLRCSPISGHKSVSWYQQVLGQGPQFIFQYYEKEERGRGNFPDRFSARQFPNYSSELNVNALLLGDSALYLCASSLVAGGSHEQFFGPGTRLTVL.

The chain couples TRBV29-1 to TRBJ2-5, with TRBD2 matching 7 bases. CDR1 and CDR2 (germline): SQVTM, ANQGSEA. The CDR3 length is 12 residues. Trimming cost V 4 bases and J 4 bases; bases outside gene matches: 3. The DNA for the CDR3 is TGCAGCGTTGGCGGGGGAGCAGAGACCCAGTACTTC. It encodes CSVGGGAETQYF.

This clonotype came up a few times. CDR3 amino acids: CASSLGTITYNEQFF. The CDR3, as DNA: TGTGCCAGCAGTTTGGGGACTATTACCTACAATGAGCAGTTCTTC. This sequence joins TRBV12-3 or TRBV12-4 and TRBJ2-1; 7 bases agree with TRBD2. The CDR3 is made up of 15 amino acids. Trimming at V came to 3 bases and at J to 2 bases, leaving 4 bases not matched to a gene.

This clonotype was picked up a small number of times. The rearrangement joins TRBV4-2 to TRBJ2-3; 7 bases line up with TRBD2. The V gene's germline CDR1 is LGHNA and CDR2 YNFKEQ. Unmatched junction bases numbered 13, after V lost 5 bases and J lost 2 bases. The CDR3 length is 17 residues. In nucleotides, the CDR3 is TGTGCCAGCAGCGAGCTTGCGGGCGGGGGACCCACAGATACGCAGTATTTT. Protein: CASSELAGGGPTDTQYF.

There are a few counts of this clonotype. This chain links TRBV2 with TRBJ2-1; D may be TRBD1 or TRBD2 (5 bases each). V lost 6 bases and J 0 bases, leaving 12 bases between the germline ends. CDR1 is SNHLY and CDR2 is FYNNEI in the germline V gene. This CDR3 contains 15 residues. CDR3 loop: CASRGPSSSYNEQFF. The CDR3 nucleotides read TGTGCCAGCAGGGGACCCTCCAGCTCCTACAATGAGCAGTTCTTC.

Only a few counts were recorded for this clonotype. The V gene is TRBV29-1, the J gene TRBJ2-7; 10 nucleotides line up with TRBD2. Trimming removed 6 bases from V and 0 bases from J; junction bases left unmatched: 11. The germline V gene encodes CDR1 SQVTM and CDR2 ANQGSEA. The CDR3 has 16 amino acids. The CDR3 reads CSVAGGAGGSSYEQYF. Here the CDR3 DNA reads TGCAGCGTAGCGGGGGGGGCAGGCGGCAGCTCCTACGAGCAGTACTTC.

The chain employs TRBV14 and TRBJ2-4; tentative D call: TRBD2 (6 bases). The end of the DNA is better explained by TRBJ2-7, so the J call may be wrong. The CDR3 contains 15 residues. Germline V lookup: CDR1 SGHDN, CDR2 FVKESK. DNA of the CDR3: TGTGCCAGCAGCCAAGGGGCAGGACTACTCTACGAGCAGTACTTC. It translates to CASSQGAGLLYEQYF.

V usage is TRBV20-1 and J usage is TRBJ2-5, with 10 bases that match TRBD2. Germline values: CDR1 DFQATT, CDR2 SNEGSKA (reference sequence). J lost 2 bases, V lost 1 base, and 10 bases had no gene match. CDR3 length: 17 amino acids. The CDR3 coding sequence is TGCAGTGCTAGAGCACCAGCGGGAGGGCCGTGGCAAGAGACCCAGTACTTC. It is translated as CSARAPAGGPWQETQYF.